This T cell receptor beta chain was obtained from a study of control samples from healthy donors and cancer patients. Clones were sequenced by immunoSEQ multiplex PCR, and TCRdb holds only the in-frame ones, with some missing. The sample lists 100,000 to 150,000 clones, approximately 92% occurring once. With 7 bases removed from V and 10 bases from J, the gap between germline ends came to 13 bases. The CDR3 runs 11 residues. Germline assignment: CDR1 SNHLY and CDR2 FYNNEI. The rearrangement links TRBV2 to TRBJ1-1; D is ambiguous. The origin of this receptor is a woman aged 50 to 60 in good health. Sequencing was carried out using blood. CDR3 bases: TGTGCCAGCATTTTACCCGGCGGAGCTTTCTTT. This gives the protein CASILPGGAFF.